The present TCR beta chain was sequenced within a study of blood T cells in healthy people across ages. The study recruited healthy Caucasian donors from Russia who were aged about 6 to 95. Study outcomes and limitations: TCR beta diversity, measured per million T cells, fell in a roughly linear way with age.

A J-beta primer mix and a sample-barcoded 5' primer were used in a second PCR of about 7 to 12 cycles. TCRdb re-called the 5' RACE reads with MiXCR, one entry per CDR3 protein. This sample has about 680,000 distinct CDR3 sequences, with 45% to 50% found just once. Germline loops: CDR1 DFQATT, CDR2 SNEGSKA (reference sequence). CDR3 size: 14 residues. As concerns this clonotype: Its antigen is unknown.

The TCR sequence derives from a woman aged 55 to 70 in good health. This rearrangement joins TRBV20-1 to TRBJ2-4; maybe TRBD1 (5 bases). The tail of the sequence fits TRBJ2-5 better, so the J call may be wrong. The specimen sequenced was blood. DNA for the CDR3: TGCAGTGCTAGGGCTGGTGGAAGGGGAGAGACCCAGTACTTC. As protein: CSARAGGRGETQYF.